These 8 T cell receptor beta chains were sequenced from one sample in a study of beta chain features in type 1 diabetes. Every isolated RNA sample was fully reverse transcribed, so sequencing captured expressed TCRB transcripts. The method was immunoSEQ multiplex PCR; TCRdb's version includes in-frame clones alone and lacks a portion of them. The sample lists under 200,000 clones, 7% to 10% occurring once. The source material was central memory CD4+ T cells from blood. These TCRs come from a woman aged 18-29 years in good health.

This clone was counted a few times. This chain joins TRBV7-9 and TRBJ2-7, with 9 bases fitting TRBD1. This CDR3 contains 18 residues. The germline CDR1 and CDR2 sequences are SEHNR and FQNEAQ (reference sequence). V shed 5 bases and J 5 bases; nucleotides not matched to a gene: 19. In DNA form, the CDR3 reads TGTGCCAGCAGCCAACCGGGACAGGGAACATCATATAACCACGAGCAGTACTTC. Protein sequence: CASSQPGQGTSYNHEQYF.

The CDR3 nucleotides read TGTGCCAGCAGTTCGGGACAGAACAGGGGCTACACCTTC. It yields the protein CASSSGQNRGYTF. The V gene is TRBV6-5, the J gene TRBJ1-2; TRBD1 agrees at 7 bases. The CDR3 spans 13 residues. Germline V CDR1 and CDR2: MNHEY, SVGAGI. The junction had 7 bases not matched to a gene; V was cut back by 4 bases and J by 8 bases.

In this sample, this clone turned up a few times. V gene TRBV4-1 combines with J gene TRBJ2-7; maybe TRBD2 (6 bases). The length of the CDR3 is 15 residues. V lost 1 base and J lost 0, with 10 bases in between. Germline assignment: CDR1 MGHRA and CDR2 YSYEKL. The CDR3 DNA sequence: TGCGCCAGCAGCCAAGGAGGAGGGTACTCCTACGAGCAGTACTTC. Its protein product is CASSQGGGYSYEQYF.

This clone showed up just a few times. The rearrangement uses TRBV2 and TRBJ2-3; possible D gene TRBD1, 6 bases. This CDR3 region has 15 residues. Deletions cut 3 bases from V and 0 bases from J, with 10 bases between. CDR1 is SNHLY, CDR2 FYNNEI, per germline. CDR3 sequence: CASSDPGTSTDTQYF. The CDR3 DNA sequence: TGTGCCAGCAGTGATCCGGGGACAAGCACAGATACGCAGTATTTT.

The sample holds a few counts of this clone. This chain uses TRBV18 with TRBJ2-1; a possible D gene is TRBD2 (6 bases). The V and J ends lost 6 bases and 0 bases respectively, with 12 bases between them. Germline-derived CDR1 and CDR2 are KGHSH and LQKENI. This CDR3 spans 15 amino acids. The DNA for the CDR3 is TGTGCCAGCTCCCGAACTAGCAGCTCCTACAATGAGCAGTTCTTC. Its protein product is CASSRTSSSYNEQFF.

The V gene is TRBV28, the J gene TRBJ1-3; 7 bases fit TRBD1. The germline V gene has CDR1 MDHEN and CDR2 SYDVKM. V trimming: 6 bases; J trimming: 0 bases; junction bases outside the gene matches: 5. The CDR3 length is 15 residues. This chain's CDR3 is CASSPGQISGNTIYF. DNA for the CDR3: TGTGCCAGCAGCCCGGGACAGATCTCTGGAAACACCATATATTTT.

The chain combines TRBV7-2 with TRBJ2-5; 11 bases line up with TRBD2. Germline assignment: CDR1 SGHTA and CDR2 FQGNSA. There are 14 residues in the CDR3. Trimming at V came to 5 bases and at J to 5 bases, leaving 4 bases not matched to a gene. DNA for the CDR3: TGTGCCAGCAGCGGTACTAGCGGGGGCGAGACCCAGTACTTC. Amino acids: CASSGTSGGETQYF.

This clone was counted only a few times. This chain uses TRBV6-1 with TRBJ2-6, with D maybe TRBD1 (5 bases). V dropped 3 bases and J dropped 0 bases, with 15 bases sitting between them. The CDR3 consists of 18 residues. CDR1 MNHNS and CDR2 SASEGT come from the germline V gene. The CDR3 reads CASSDQGWQNSGANVLTF. CDR3 coding DNA: TGTGCCAGCAGTGACCAGGGATGGCAAAACTCTGGGGCCAACGTCCTGACTTTC.